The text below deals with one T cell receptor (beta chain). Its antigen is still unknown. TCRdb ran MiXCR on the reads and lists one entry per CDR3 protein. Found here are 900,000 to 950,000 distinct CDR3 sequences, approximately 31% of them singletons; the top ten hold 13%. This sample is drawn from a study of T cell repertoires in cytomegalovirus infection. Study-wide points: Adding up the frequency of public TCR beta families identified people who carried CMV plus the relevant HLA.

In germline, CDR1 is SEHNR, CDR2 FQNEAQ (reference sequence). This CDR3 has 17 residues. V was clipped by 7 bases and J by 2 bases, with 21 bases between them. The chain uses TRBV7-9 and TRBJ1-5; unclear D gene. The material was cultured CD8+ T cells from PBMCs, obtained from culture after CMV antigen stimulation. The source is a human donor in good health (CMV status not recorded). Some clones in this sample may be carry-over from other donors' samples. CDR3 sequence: CASNQTDKGLGNQPQHF. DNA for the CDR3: TGTGCCAGCAACCAAACAGATAAGGGTTTGGGCAATCAGCCCCAGCATTTT.